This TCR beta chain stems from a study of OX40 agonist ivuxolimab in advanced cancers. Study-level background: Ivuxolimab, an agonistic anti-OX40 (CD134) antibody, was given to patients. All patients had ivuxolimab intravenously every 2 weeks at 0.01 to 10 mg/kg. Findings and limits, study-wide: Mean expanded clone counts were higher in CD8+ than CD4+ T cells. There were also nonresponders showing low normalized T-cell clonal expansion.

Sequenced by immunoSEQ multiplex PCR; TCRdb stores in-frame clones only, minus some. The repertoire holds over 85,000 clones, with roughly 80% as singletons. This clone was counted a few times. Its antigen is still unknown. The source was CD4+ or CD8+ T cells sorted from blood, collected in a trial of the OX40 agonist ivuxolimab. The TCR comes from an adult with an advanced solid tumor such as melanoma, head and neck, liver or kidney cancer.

As DNA, the CDR3 is TGTGCCAGCAGCTCGACCGGGACTAGCGGATACAATGAGCAGTTCTTC. It yields the protein CASSSTGTSGYNEQFF. This chain connects TRBV7-2 to TRBJ2-1, with 11 bases fitting TRBD2. Germline loops: CDR1 SGHTA, CDR2 FQGNSA. This CDR3 is 16 amino acids long. Unmatched junction bases numbered 6, after V lost 4 bases and J lost 4 bases.